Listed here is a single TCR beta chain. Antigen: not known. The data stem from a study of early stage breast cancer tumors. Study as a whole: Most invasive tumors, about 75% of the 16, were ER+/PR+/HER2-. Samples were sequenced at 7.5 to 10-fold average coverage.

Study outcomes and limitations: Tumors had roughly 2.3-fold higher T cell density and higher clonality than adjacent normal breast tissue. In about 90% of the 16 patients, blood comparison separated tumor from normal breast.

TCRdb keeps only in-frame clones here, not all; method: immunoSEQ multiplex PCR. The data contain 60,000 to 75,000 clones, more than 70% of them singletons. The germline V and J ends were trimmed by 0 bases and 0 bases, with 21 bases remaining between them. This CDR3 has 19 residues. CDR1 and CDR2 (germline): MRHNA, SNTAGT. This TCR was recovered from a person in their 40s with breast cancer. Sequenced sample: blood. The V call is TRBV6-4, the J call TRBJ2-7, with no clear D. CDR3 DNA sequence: TGTGCCAGCAGTGACTCGAGTCTGCTTGGCAGGACCAGCTCCTACGAGCAGTACTTC. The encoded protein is CASSDSSLLGRTSSYEQYF.